This T cell receptor (beta chain) is drawn from a study of blood T cell repertoires in COVID-19. Study-wide background: Spain, Italy and the United States supplied samples that represented acute and convalescent COVID-19. T cells, B-cell-depleted T cells, or PBMCs supplied cDNA or gDNA.

The CDR3 has 15 amino acids. V lost 1 base and J lost 2; bases outside the gene matches: 3. Germline assignment: CDR1 SGHKS and CDR2 YYEKEE (reference sequence). Original processing methods: Reference gene primer amplification gave nucleated cell count estimates. Produced via immunoSEQ multiplex PCR; TCRdb's table is partial and in-frame only. V and J calls and clone size are those listed in that table; D and trimming were worked out from the DNA. In the table there are roughly 65,000 clones, around nine tenths of which are singletons. The sequenced material came from peripheral blood. The origin of this receptor is a woman aged 55 to 70 with acute or convalescent COVID-19. This chain uses TRBV5-5 with TRBJ2-1; 7 bases fit TRBD2. CDR3 in DNA: TGTGCCAGCAGCTTGCTGGCGGGGGCCTACAATGAGCAGTTCTTC. The encoded protein is CASSLLAGAYNEQFF.